Detailed here is one T cell receptor beta chain. Its specificity is not known. Primers: 60 Vbeta forward and 13 Jbeta reverse. The method was immunoSEQ multiplex PCR; TCRdb's version includes in-frame clones alone and lacks a portion of them. Among over 60,000 clones listed, about 75% were seen once. Healthy bone marrow donors made up the donors. Donors had nominal health at sampling but likely had unrecorded immune exposures. This record comes from a study of cytomegalovirus exposure and HLA in healthy donors. Whole-study findings and limits: The study recorded 150 to 200 TCR beta chains that were cytomegalovirus-associated.

The receptor was isolated from a man aged 70-80 years in good health and CMV-seronegative. The sequenced sample consisted of PBMCs.

The CDR3 protein is CATSRDRWGGQGGSYEQYF. CDR3 coding DNA: TGTGCCACCAGCAGAGATCGCTGGGGGGGCCAAGGGGGGTCCTACGAGCAGTACTTC. The gene calls are TRBV15 and TRBJ2-7; TRBD2 is a possible D gene (7 bases). Germline-derived CDR1 and CDR2 are LNHNV and YYDKDF (reference sequence). This CDR3 contains 19 residues. V was clipped by 0 bases and J by 1 base, with 22 bases between them. Complete variable domain (other parts from reference TRBV15 and TRBJ2-7): DAMVIQNPRYQVTQFGKPVTLSCSQTLNHNVMYWYQQKSSQAPKLLFHYYDKDFNNEADTPDNFQSRRPNTSFCFLDIRSPGLGDTAMYLCATSRDRWGGQGGSYEQYFGPGTRLTVT.